This T cell receptor (beta chain) was captured in a study of T cells in Graves' hyperthyroidism and ophthalmopathy. PBMCs were derived from 9.5 to 10 ml fresh peripheral blood. CDR3 length equals 15 residues. Germline V CDR1 and CDR2: LGHDT, YNNKEL (reference sequence). Deletions cut 1 base from V and 14 bases from J, with 23 bases between. The TCR beta CDR3 regions underwent amplification using RNA transcripts as the source. RT-PCR in the first round (using the HTBI primer set) targeted the TCR CDR3. TCRdb fed the multiplex PCR reads into MiXCR, producing one record per CDR3 protein. The sample has hundreds of thousands of distinct CDR3 sequences, roughly 15% seen once.

Sequenced: blood. The V and J genes are TRBV3-1 and TRBJ2-5; weak D call: TRBD2 (6 bases). The source of this sequence is a woman between 45 and 65 years old with Graves' ophthalmopathy. The CDR3 nucleotides read TGTGCCAGCAGCCAAGTATCGACGCTGGGGTCGGACTACTACTTC. This translates into CASSQVSTLGSDYYF.